A single sample is the source of the 24 T cell receptor beta chains below, sequenced in a study of cytomegalovirus exposure and HLA in healthy donors. This table comes from immunoSEQ multiplex PCR, and its TCRdb copy is limited to in-frame clones, with some not included. Among approximately 300,000 clones, 87% were seen once, and the ten largest hold approximately 1%. The sequenced material came from PBMCs. These receptor sequences come from a woman aged 30 to 39 in good health and CMV-seropositive.

The J gene is TRBJ1-2, the V gene TRBV25-1; 7 bases are a match to TRBD1. Looked up from germline, CDR1 is MGHDK and CDR2 is SYGVNS. The CDR3 has 18 residues. J was trimmed by 5 bases and V by 1 base; bases with no gene match: 16. The CDR3 protein is CASSESLLWTGEWYGYTF. CDR3 coding DNA: TGTGCCAGCAGTGAATCCCTCCTCTGGACAGGAGAGTGGTATGGCTACACCTTC.

This clone was seen only once. The chain uses TRBV25-1 and TRBJ2-1; D remains unclear. The V end lost 1 base, the J end lost 9 bases, and 4 bases lay between the germline ends. Germline V gene lookup returns CDR1 MGHDK and CDR2 SYGVNS. This CDR3 has 11 residues. CDR3 region: CASSESSEQFF. The DNA for the CDR3 is TGTGCCAGCAGTGAATCAAGTGAGCAGTTCTTC.

The V gene is TRBV19, the J gene TRBJ2-3; D ambiguous. There are 13 residues in the CDR3. Trimming removed 5 bases at V and 2 bases at J, with 8 bases between. Germline values: CDR1 LNHDA, CDR2 SQIVND (reference sequence). The CDR3 is CASSGSNTDTQYF. The DNA for the CDR3 is TGTGCCAGTAGTGGTTCTAACACAGATACGCAGTATTTT. Full variable domain (missing parts from reference TRBV19 and TRBJ2-3): DGGITQSPKYLFRKEGQNVTLSCEQNLNHDAMYWYRQDPGQGLRLIYYSQIVNDFQKGDIAEGYSVSREKKESFPLTVTSAQKNPTAFYLCASSGSNTDTQYFGPGTRLTVL.

This chain uses TRBV7-2 with TRBJ2-1; no firm D call. Germline CDR1 SGHTA, CDR2 FQGNSA. Between the trimmed V and J ends, which lost 4 bases and 3 bases, there was a span of 10 bases. The CDR3 covers 14 residues. CDR3 residues: CASSSYRGYNEQFF. Here the CDR3 DNA reads TGTGCCAGCAGCTCCTACAGAGGCTACAATGAGCAGTTCTTC. Filled out from reference TRBV7-2 and TRBJ2-1, the complete variable domain reads GAGVSQSPSNKVTEKGKDVELRCDPISGHTALYWYRQSLGQGLEFLIYFQGNSAPDKSGLPSDRFSAERTGGSVSTLTIQRTQQEDSAVYLCASSSYRGYNEQFFGPGTRLTVL.

This clone was found once. The V call is TRBV27, the J call TRBJ2-3; no firm D call. CDR1 is MNHEY, CDR2 SMNVEV, per germline (reference sequence). Trimming took off 5 bases at V and 0 bases at J, with 3 bases between the two ends. This CDR3 is built from 12 residues. The CDR3 is CASSDSTDTQYF. As DNA, the CDR3 is TGTGCCAGCAGTGACAGCACAGATACGCAGTATTTT.

This clone was seen a single time. This chain joins TRBV11-3 and TRBJ2-1, with TRBD1 matching 8 bases. Per germline, CDR1 SGHNT and CDR2 YENEEA. The V segment lost 5 bases and the J segment 6 bases; nucleotides outside the gene matches: 9. CDR3 size: 15 residues. The CDR3 nucleotides are TGTGCCAGCAGCCCAGGACAGGGTTTAGGCAATGAGCAGTTCTTC. It specifies CASSPGQGLGNEQFF.

As DNA, the CDR3 is TGTGCCAGCAGCTTAGACGGGGCTACCCAAGAGACCCAGTACTTC. It codes for CASSLDGATQETQYF. V is TRBV7-7 and J is TRBJ2-5; TRBD1 or TRBD2 may be the D gene (5 bases each). V lost 1 base and J lost 1, with 10 bases in between. This CDR3 is 15 amino acids long. Per germline, CDR1 SSHAT and CDR2 FNYEAQ (reference sequence).

In its sample, this clone was seen once. The chain is built from TRBV23-1 and TRBJ2-7; TRBD2 is a possible D gene (5 bases). TRBV23-1 is sorted into the ORF group, with uncertain function. Trimming stripped 3 bases from V and 6 bases from J, with 18 bases between. The CDR3 runs 15 residues. DNA for the CDR3: TGCGCCAGCAGTCACTCGGGGTACCCTACCGTCGAGCAGTACTTC. This gives the protein CASSHSGYPTVEQYF.

This clone was counted between two and nine times. The chain links TRBV7-2 to TRBJ1-6, with 8 bases matching TRBD1. The length of the CDR3 is 14 residues. V dropped 5 bases and J dropped 6; count of bases not matched to a gene: 3. Per germline, CDR1 SGHTA and CDR2 FQGNSA. The CDR3 region has the DNA TGTGCCAGCAGCCAGACAGGGGCTAATTCACCCCTCCACTTT. Protein: CASSQTGANSPLHF.

This chain links TRBV4-2 with TRBJ2-4; 7 bases map to TRBD1. V trimming: 2 bases; J trimming: 2 bases; junction bases outside the gene matches: 6. Germline V lookup: CDR1 LGHNA, CDR2 YNFKEQ. The CDR3 is made up of 16 amino acids. This CDR3 reads CASSQSQGETKNIQYF. CDR3 bases: TGTGCCAGCAGCCAAAGTCAGGGGGAAACCAAAAACATTCAGTACTTC.

The rearrangement links TRBV30 to TRBJ2-7, with unresolved D. The germline V gene encodes CDR1 GTSNPN and CDR2 SVGIG (reference sequence). The CDR3 has 11 amino acids. V lost 1 base and J lost 6, with 7 bases in between. In nucleotides, the CDR3 is TGTGCCTGGAGTGGCCACGGCGAGCAGTACTTC. This gives the protein CAWSGHGEQYF.

CDR3 loop: CASSGRGASGNTIYF. CDR3 sequence (DNA): TGTGCCAGCAGCGGCAGAGGAGCCTCTGGAAACACCATATATTTT. J is TRBJ1-3 and V is TRBV7-2; no firm D call. Trimming took 5 bases from V and 0 from J, leaving 11 bases between them. CDR3 length: 15 residues. The germline V gene encodes CDR1 SGHTA and CDR2 FQGNSA.

The chain couples TRBV29-1 to TRBJ2-1, with 7 bases lining up with TRBD2. V lost 0 bases to trimming and J lost 8 bases; unmatched junction nucleotides: 7. From germline, CDR1 is SQVTM and CDR2 ANQGSEA. The CDR3 sequence is 14 residues long. The CDR3 reads CSVEETGGGDEQFF. CDR3 nucleotide sequence: TGCAGCGTTGAAGAAACGGGAGGAGGGGATGAGCAGTTCTTC.

The rearrangement joins TRBV7-3 to TRBJ1-3; possible D gene TRBD1, 5 bases. Deletions cut 2 bases from V and 0 bases from J, with 5 bases between. The CDR3 length is 14 residues. Germline-derived CDR1 and CDR2 are SGHTA and FQGTGA. The CDR3: CASSLQGSGNTIYF. CDR3 bases: TGTGCCAGCAGCTTACAGGGCTCTGGAAACACCATATATTTT. The full variable domain, with the rest looked up from reference TRBV7-3 and TRBJ1-3, is GAGVSQTPSNKVTEKGKYVELRCDPISGHTALYWYRQSLGQGPEFLIYFQGTGAADDSGLPNDRFFAVRPEGSVSTLKIQRTERGDSAVYLCASSLQGSGNTIYFGEGSWLTVV.

The chain carries TRBV28 and TRBJ2-7; either TRBD1 or TRBD2 may fit D (5 bases each). Trimming pared 3 bases from V and 0 bases from J, leaving 12 bases between. There are 15 residues in the CDR3. Germline V gene sequence: CDR1 MDHEN, CDR2 SYDVKM. The CDR3 coding sequence is TGTGCCAGCAGTTTTCAGGCAGGGAGCTCCTACGAGCAGTACTTC. Translation gives CASSFQAGSSYEQYF.

This rearrangement joins TRBV13 to TRBJ2-2; 9 positions match TRBD1. V was pared by 9 bases and J by 2 bases, with 4 bases of the junction left unmatched. Per germline, CDR1 PRHDT and CDR2 FYEKMQ (reference sequence). The CDR3 has 14 residues. CDR3 DNA: TGTGCCAGTACGGGACAGGGTAACACCGGGGAGCTGTTTTTT. Its translation: CASTGQGNTGELFF. Filled out from reference TRBV13 and TRBJ2-2, the complete variable domain reads AAGVIQSPRHLIKEKRETATLKCYPIPRHDTVYWYQQGPGQDPQFLISFYEKMQSDKGSIPDRFSAQQFSDYHSELNMSSLELGDSALYFCASTGQGNTGELFFGEGSRLTVL.

The chain uses TRBV15 and TRBJ2-5; the D gene is possibly TRBD1 (6 bases). The CDR3 is 14 residues long. CDR1 LNHNV and CDR2 YYDKDF come from the germline V gene (reference sequence). V was trimmed by 3 bases and J by 0 bases, leaving 8 bases between them. CDR3 loop: CATSSRTDQETQYF. CDR3 sequence (DNA): TGTGCCACCAGCAGTAGGACAGACCAAGAGACCCAGTACTTC.

V gene TRBV7-8 combines with J gene TRBJ1-4, with 9 bases that match TRBD1. Germline V gene sequence: CDR1 SGHVS, CDR2 FQNEAQ. The ends lost 4 bases at V and 4 bases at J; junction bases unmatched: 4. The CDR3 is 15 amino acids. CDR3 sequence reads: CASSSGTGNNEKLFF. CDR3 nucleotides: TGTGCCAGCAGCTCAGGGACAGGGAATAATGAAAAACTGTTTTTT.

The V call is TRBV30, the J call TRBJ2-3; either TRBD1 or TRBD2 may fit D (5 bases each). V shed 4 bases and J shed 2 bases, with 16 bases lying between them. CDR3 size: 15 residues. The germline V gene encodes CDR1 GTSNPN and CDR2 SVGIG (reference sequence). The CDR3 reads CAWTPPGRNTDTQYF. The CDR3 DNA follows: TGTGCCTGGACCCCCCCGGGGCGGAACACAGATACGCAGTATTTT.

This chain joins TRBV19 and TRBJ2-5; 7 bases are shared with TRBD2. This CDR3 has 15 amino acids. Germline CDR1 is LNHDA and CDR2 is SQIVND (reference sequence). V gave up 1 base and J gave up 1 base; unmatched junction bases: 3. CDR3 in DNA: TGTGCCAGTAGTATAGGGGGGGGGATCCAAGAGACCCAGTACTTC. Translation: CASSIGGGIQETQYF.

The chain is built from TRBV27 and TRBJ2-7, with TRBD1 as a possible D gene (6 bases). V gave up 4 bases and J gave up 6 bases, with 16 bases separating them. The CDR3 totals 14 residues. Germline assignment: CDR1 MNHEY and CDR2 SMNVEV (reference sequence). CDR3 coding DNA: TGTGCCAGCAGTTACAGGGATGGGGTGGGCGAGCAGTACTTC. Its protein product is CASSYRDGVGEQYF.

This chain uses TRBV4-1 with TRBJ1-2; D gene uncertain. From germline, CDR1 is MGHRA and CDR2 YSYEKL. The germline V and J ends were trimmed by 4 bases and 5 bases, with 14 bases remaining between them. The CDR3 is 14 amino acids. The CDR3 DNA is TGCGCCAGCAGCCCCCGGGAAGCGGAGTATGGCTACACCTTC. Amino acids: CASSPREAEYGYTF.

The gene calls are TRBV2 and TRBJ2-3; 7 bases are shared with TRBD2. The CDR3 covers 15 residues. Germline-derived CDR1 and CDR2 are SNHLY and FYNNEI. V gave up 10 bases and J gave up 4 bases; unmatched junction bases: 14. DNA for the CDR3: TGTGCCACCGCCAGGCTGGGCGGGAGACCAGATACGCAGTATTTT. Translated, it gives CATARLGGRPDTQYF.

The chain combines TRBV27 with TRBJ2-7; D is unclear. Germline-derived CDR1 and CDR2 are MNHEY and SMNVEV (reference sequence). The V end was cut by 4 bases, the J end by 3 bases, with 13 bases between. This CDR3 comprises 14 residues. The CDR3 DNA reads as TGTGCCAGCAGTTCCGGGTTTTACGACTACGAGCAGTACTTC. It encodes CASSSGFYDYEQYF.